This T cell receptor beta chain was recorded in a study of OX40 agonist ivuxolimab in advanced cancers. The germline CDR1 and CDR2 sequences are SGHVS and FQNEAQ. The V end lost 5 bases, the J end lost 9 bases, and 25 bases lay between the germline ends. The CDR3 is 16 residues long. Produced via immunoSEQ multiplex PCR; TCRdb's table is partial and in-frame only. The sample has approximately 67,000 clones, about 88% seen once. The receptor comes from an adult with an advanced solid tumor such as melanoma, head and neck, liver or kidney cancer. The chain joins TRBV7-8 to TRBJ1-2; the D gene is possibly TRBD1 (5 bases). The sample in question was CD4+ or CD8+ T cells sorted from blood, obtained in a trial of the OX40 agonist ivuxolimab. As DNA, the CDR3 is TGTGCCAGCAGCCAACCCTCGGGGACTGGAACGTCTCGCTACACCTTC. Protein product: CASSQPSGTGTSRYTF.